This T cell receptor (beta chain) was captured in a study of T-cell reconstitution after alpha-beta-depleted transplantation in children (dated by TCRdb to between 2015 and 2016). Concerning the study at large: Using TCR repertoire profiling, the study followed T-cell immune reconstitution in a quantitative way in children after TCRalphabeta/CD19-depleted allogeneic hematopoietic cell transplantation.

Notes on this clonotype: Its specific antigen is unknown. There are no base qualities to consult, and no much larger clone falls within one base.

The CDR3 spans 17 residues, from the cysteine through the phenylalanine. Just the 51-base CDR3 DNA is kept, in frame starting at base 1. V trim: 1 base; J trim: 1 base; unmatched bases: 8. The germline V gene supplies CDR1 SGHAT and CDR2 FQNNGV. Broader findings and caveats from the paper: About two months after transplant, the apparently early recovery of alphabetaT-cell counts reportedly depended on just several hundred clones that had expanded rapidly and came from non-depleted graft cells. Over the following months the frequencies of hyperexpanded clones went down, and after one year T-cell counts and TCRbeta diversity were mostly credited to newly produced T cells. In some patients, the high TCRbeta diversity seen at day 60 was put down to recipient T cells and intrathymic progenitors that had survived conditioning.

Receptor libraries were prepared by PCR. Instrument used: Illumina HiSeq 2500. To normalize quantification of the TCRbeta repertoire, the TCR libraries were built with molecular barcoding that relied on unique molecular identifiers. TCRdb's own reprocessing of the public reads used fastp at Q25 and MiXCR and kept productive beta chains. Records with the same CDR3 protein are collapsed into one entry carrying the most frequent genes and DNA. This sample comprises about 460,000 distinct CDR3 sequences, 10% to 12% of them detected only once. Roughly 15% of the sample comes from the top ten. The sample's treatment or condition label is to be understood as: allogeneic hematopoietic cell transplantation with graft depleted of TCRalphabeta T cells and CD19 B cells. The transplant recipients were children given TCRalphabeta/CD19-depleted allogeneic hematopoietic cell grafts.

The sequence came from a female patient between 2 and 10 years old who had a stem cell transplant for aplastic anemia, so the T cells may come from the graft donor. Sequencing used PBMCs, mostly from graft donor cells, obtained 180 days after TCRalphabeta/CD19-depleted stem cell transplant. The V and J genes are TRBV11-2 and TRBJ2-3; 7 bases in the junction line up with TRBD2. The CDR3 region reads CASSLGGGVRGTDTQYF. The DNA reads as follows: TGTGCCAGCAGCTTAGGGGGGGGGGTACGGGGCACAGATACGCAGTATTTT. Joined to the reference TRBV11-2 and TRBJ2-3 proteins, this CDR3 gives the full variable domain: EAGVAQSPRYKIIEKRQSVAFWCNPISGHATLYWYQQILGQGPKLLIQFQNNGVVDDSQLPKDRFSAERLKGVDSTLKIQPAKLEDSAVYLCASSLGGGVRGTDTQYFGPGTRLTVL.